The rows below give T cell receptor beta chains drawn from one sample of a study of blood T cell repertoires in COVID-19. Only in-frame clones appear in the TCRdb table, and some are missing; sequencing was by immunoSEQ multiplex PCR. The sample includes about 300,000 clones, about nine tenths of them seen just once. The source material was PBMCs or T cells enriched from blood (not recorded which). These receptors were collected from a man aged 25 to 45 who had recovered from COVID-19. Each CDR3 is given with its conserved first and last residue. D genes are given only for firm matches. Clone size appears in some rows only: once, few, many, or a class for an expanded clone.

V,J,size,D,CDR3,DNA
TRBV5-5,TRBJ1-1,.,.,CASSLGLTTEAFF,TGTGCCAGCAGCCTAGGATTGACCACTGAAGCTTTCTTT
TRBV11-1,TRBJ1-2,once,.,CASSPLGGGYTF,TGTGCCAGCAGCCCCCTTGGCGGAGGCTACACCTTC
TRBV27,TRBJ2-7,few,TRBD2,CASSYSSGTYEQYF,TGTGCCAGCAGTTATTCTAGCGGTACCTACGAGCAGTACTTC
TRBV7-9,TRBJ2-7,.,TRBD1,CASSTSDRALEEQYF,TGTGCCAGCAGCACCTCCGACAGGGCACTTGAGGAGCAGTACTTC
TRBV6-5,TRBJ1-1,.,TRBD1,CASRTGTLNTEAFF,TGTGCCAGCAGGACAGGGACGTTGAACACTGAAGCTTTCTTT
TRBV9,TRBJ2-2,.,.,CASKLDWGVGGELFF,TGTGCCAGCAAACTAGATTGGGGGGTCGGCGGGGAGCTGTTTTTT
TRBV5-6,TRBJ1-6,.,.,CASSFGTAGNSPLHF,TGTGCCAGCAGCTTCGGTACAGCGGGTAATTCACCCCTCCACTTT
TRBV12-3/TRBV12-4,TRBJ2-5,.,TRBD2,CASMGLALETQYF,TGTGCCAGTATGGGACTAGCGTTGGAGACCCAGTACTTC
TRBV11-2,TRBJ1-6,.,.,CASSTRAYNSPLHF,TGTGCCAGCAGCACCCGGGCCTATAATTCACCCCTCCACTTT
TRBV10-2,TRBJ2-1,.,.,CASSDPGAYNEQFF,TGCGCCAGCAGTGACCCGGGGGCCTACAATGAGCAGTTCTTC
TRBV2,TRBJ1-1,.,.,CARSEGAVNTEAFF,TGTGCCAGAAGTGAAGGAGCGGTGAACACTGAAGCTTTCTTT
TRBV4-1,TRBJ2-7,.,TRBD2,CASSLSGGGSYEQYF,TGCGCCAGCAGCCTATCGGGGGGGGGCTCCTACGAGCAGTACTTC
TRBV28,TRBJ1-4,.,.,CASIRAGAGDEKLFF,TGTGCCAGCATCCGAGCAGGGGCGGGTGATGAAAAACTGTTTTTT
TRBV5-1,TRBJ2-7,.,.,CASSFYREAYEQYF,TGCGCCAGCAGCTTCTACAGGGAAGCCTACGAGCAGTACTTC
TRBV12-3/TRBV12-4,TRBJ1-6,.,.,CASSLRLSPLHF,TGTGCCAGCAGTTTACGACTTTCACCCCTCCACTTT
TRBV6-5,TRBJ1-5,.,TRBD1,CASSEFQGEWQPQHF,TGTGCCAGCAGCGAGTTTCAGGGGGAATGGCAGCCCCAGCATTTT
TRBV11-2,TRBJ1-6,.,TRBD1,CASSLVGQGHNSPLHF,TGTGCCAGCAGCTTAGTAGGACAGGGCCATAATTCACCCCTCCACTTT
TRBV27,TRBJ1-1,.,TRBD1,CASSSGGTEAFF,TGTGCCAGCAGTTCAGGGGGCACTGAAGCTTTCTTT
TRBV15,TRBJ2-7,.,TRBD2,CATSRDRTSLLGEQYF,TGTGCCACCAGCAGAGATCGGACTAGTCTCCTCGGGGAGCAGTACTTC
TRBV19,TRBJ2-7,.,TRBD1,CASSIFTGVYEQYF,TGTGCCAGTAGTATCTTCACAGGGGTGTACGAGCAGTACTTC
TRBV15,TRBJ1-1,.,TRBD1,CATSRRPDRGGVEAFF,TGTGCCACCAGCAGGAGGCCGGACAGGGGTGGGGTTGAAGCTTTCTTT
TRBV3-1/TRBV3-2,TRBJ2-7,.,.,CASSGTRDPYEQYF,TGTGCCAGCAGCGGGACTCGTGACCCCTACGAGCAGTACTTC
TRBV7-2,TRBJ2-5,.,TRBD2,CASTHGIGTRASETQYF,TGTGCCAGCACCCATGGTATCGGGACTAGAGCTTCTGAGACCCAGTACTTC
TRBV24-1,TRBJ2-1,.,TRBD2,CATSEHSSGRDEQFF,TGTGCCACCAGTGAACACTCTAGCGGGAGGGATGAGCAGTTCTTC
TRBV5-3,TRBJ1-1,.,.,CARDPTETLPKCEAFF,TGTGCCAGAGACCCGACAGAGACCCTACCTAAGTGTGAAGCTTTCTTT
TRBV25-1,TRBJ1-2,.,TRBD1,CASSDPGQGIVGYTF,TGTGCCAGCAGTGACCCAGGACAGGGAATCGTGGGCTACACCTTC
TRBV5-6,TRBJ1-1,.,.,CASSLRGTEAFF,TGTGCCAGCAGCTTGCGAGGGACTGAAGCTTTCTTT
TRBV15,TRBJ2-3,.,TRBD1,CATSRGQGALSDTQYF,TGTGCCACCAGCAGGGGACAGGGGGCCCTATCAGATACGCAGTATTTT
TRBV19,TRBJ1-6,.,TRBD1,CASSLRTGGSYNSPLHF,TGTGCCAGTAGTTTAAGGACAGGGGGGTCCTATAATTCACCCCTCCACTTT
TRBV3-1/TRBV3-2,TRBJ2-1,.,.,CASSLEMRRGPPSGEQFF,TGTGCCAGCAGCCTCGAAATGAGGCGGGGACCCCCGAGTGGGGAGCAGTTCTTC
TRBV4-1,TRBJ1-5,.,.,CASSPERAGPQHF,TGCGCCAGCAGCCCAGAGAGGGCAGGGCCCCAGCATTTT
TRBV19,TRBJ1-2,.,.,CASSITEGSGYTF,TGTGCCAGTAGTATCACAGAGGGAAGTGGCTACACCTTC
TRBV18,TRBJ1-2,.,.,CASSPRFGDTYGYTF,TGTGCCAGCTCACCCCGATTCGGGGACACCTATGGCTACACCTTC
TRBV5-1,TRBJ2-1,.,.,CASSLGAAGPTGDEQFF,TGCGCCAGCAGCTTGGGGGCGGCGGGGCCTACCGGCGATGAGCAGTTCTTC
TRBV2,TRBJ2-1,.,.,CASSERDYEQFF,TGTGCCAGCAGTGAAAGGGACTATGAGCAGTTCTTC
TRBV2,TRBJ2-7,.,.,CASSDFPGTSTRSGEQYF,TGTGCCAGCAGTGACTTCCCCGGGACATCCACCCGATCGGGAGAGCAGTACTTC
TRBV5-6,TRBJ2-7,.,TRBD2,CASSSTPRREFYEQYF,TGTGCCAGCAGCTCTACTCCCCGGCGGGAGTTCTACGAGCAGTACTTC
TRBV11-3,TRBJ1-2,.,TRBD1,CASSFGGTGVNYGYTF,TGTGCCAGCAGCTTTGGGGGGACAGGCGTAAACTATGGCTACACCTTC
TRBV2,TRBJ2-7,.,TRBD1,CAGRKDRHSYEQYF,TGTGCCGGACGGAAGGACAGGCACTCCTACGAGCAGTACTTC
TRBV7-8,TRBJ1-6,.,TRBD1,CASSPQTRQGAVNSPLHF,TGTGCCAGCAGTCCTCAAACCCGACAGGGGGCCGTTAATTCACCCCTCCACTTT